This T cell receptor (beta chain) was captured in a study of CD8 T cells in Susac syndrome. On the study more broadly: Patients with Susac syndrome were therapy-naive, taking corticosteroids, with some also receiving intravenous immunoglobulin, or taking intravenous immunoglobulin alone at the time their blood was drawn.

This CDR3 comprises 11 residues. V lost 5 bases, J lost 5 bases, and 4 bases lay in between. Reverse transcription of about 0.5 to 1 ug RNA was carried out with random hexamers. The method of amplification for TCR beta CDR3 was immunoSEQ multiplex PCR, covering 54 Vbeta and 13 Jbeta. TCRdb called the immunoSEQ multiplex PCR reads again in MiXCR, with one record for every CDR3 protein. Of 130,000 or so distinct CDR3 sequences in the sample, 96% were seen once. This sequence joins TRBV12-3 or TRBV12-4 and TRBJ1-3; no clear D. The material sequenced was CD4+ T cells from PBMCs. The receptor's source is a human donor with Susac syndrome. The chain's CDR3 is CASSVRNTIYF. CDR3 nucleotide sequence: TGTGCCAGCAGTGTCCGAAACACCATATATTTT.